One sample yielded the 2 T cell receptor beta chains listed below, sequenced in a study of blood T cell repertoires in COVID-19. Profiled with immunoSEQ multiplex PCR; TCRdb holds only in-frame clones, not every one. The repertoire consists of about 100,000 clones, with approximately 91% occurring once and the leading ten covering roughly 0.97%. The sequenced sample consisted of peripheral blood. These receptors were taken from a man aged 55 to 69 with acute or convalescent COVID-19.

This sequence joins TRBV10-1 and TRBJ2-1, with TRBD2 matching over 11 bases. V was clipped by 0 bases and J by 9 bases; unmatched bases: 7. CDR3 length: 16 residues. The germline V gene encodes CDR1 WNHNN and CDR2 SYGVQD (reference sequence). The CDR3 DNA sequence: TGCGCCAGCAGTGAGTCGAAACTAGCGGGAGTCTCTGAGCAGTTCTTC. This encodes CASSESKLAGVSEQFF.

The rearrangement uses TRBV28 and TRBJ1-5, with D possibly TRBD1 on 6 matching bases. The V gene's germline CDR1 is MDHEN and CDR2 SYDVKM. The ends were cut back, 2 bases at V and 0 bases at J, with 11 bases in the middle. The CDR3 runs 16 residues. Here the CDR3 DNA reads TGTGCCAGCAGTTTAGCGGCAGGGGTTAGCAATCAGCCCCAGCATTTT. It encodes CASSLAAGVSNQPQHF.